Listed below are T cell receptor beta chains from one sample, sequenced in a study of cytomegalovirus exposure and HLA in healthy donors. Generated by immunoSEQ multiplex PCR, the TCRdb table keeps only in-frame clones and is missing some. The sample shows over 150,000 clones, 75% to 85% of them seen only once. Sequencing used PBMCs. These TCRs come from a male donor in good health and CMV-seropositive. CDR3s include the opening cysteine and the closing phenylalanine or tryptophan. The D gene is left open where the match is weak. Only part of the rows carry a size: once, few, many, or a class if the clone is expanded.

J | V | size | D | CDR3 | DNA
TRBJ1-3 | TRBV6-5 | . | . | CASSTSGAVGNTIYF | TGTGCCAGCAGTACCTCTGGAGCAGTTGGAAACACCATATATTTT
TRBJ1-2 | TRBV5-1 | . | . | CASNQGFGDYGYTF | TGCGCCAGCAACCAGGGGTTCGGGGACTATGGCTACACCTTC
TRBJ1-5 | TRBV27 | . | . | CASSLGGAYNQPQHF | TGTGCCAGCAGTTTAGGGGGGGCTTACAATCAGCCCCAGCATTTT
TRBJ1-2 | TRBV5-4 | few | . | CASSLKFQESFYGYTF | TGTGCCAGCAGCTTGAAGTTTCAGGAATCTTTCTATGGCTACACCTTC
TRBJ2-1 | TRBV27 | . | . | CASSFWGRVNEQFF | TGTGCCAGCAGTTTCTGGGGCAGGGTCAATGAGCAGTTCTTC
TRBJ2-1 | TRBV5-1 | . | TRBD2 | CASSLPSGNEQFF | TGCGCCAGCAGCTTGCCTAGCGGGAATGAGCAGTTCTTC
TRBJ2-7 | TRBV2 | . | TRBD1 | CASSGRQGTTYEQYF | TGTGCCAGCAGTGGACGACAGGGCACCACCTACGAGCAGTACTTC
TRBJ2-1 | TRBV6-1 | once | . | CASSETGVVGNEQFF | TGTGCCAGCAGTGAGACCGGGGTCGTAGGTAATGAGCAGTTCTTC
TRBJ2-3 | TRBV4-1 | . | TRBD1 | CASSQLGQGNTDTQYF | TGCGCCAGCAGCCAACTCGGACAGGGAAACACAGATACGCAGTATTTT
TRBJ2-1 | TRBV4-3 | . | TRBD2 | CASSQVRASGYNEQFF | TGCGCCAGCAGCCAAGTCCGGGCTAGCGGTTACAATGAGCAGTTCTTC
TRBJ2-2 | TRBV5-1 | . | TRBD2 | CASSFIAGAGTGELFF | TGCGCCAGCAGCTTCATAGCGGGGGCGGGAACCGGGGAGCTGTTTTTT
TRBJ2-3 | TRBV6-4 | . | . | CASSDLFTDTQYF | TGTGCCAGCAGTGACCTTTTCACAGATACGCAGTATTTT
TRBJ1-1 | TRBV11-2 | . | TRBD1 | CASGRTGAFGDTEAFF | TGTGCCTCAGGGAGGACAGGGGCCTTCGGAGACACTGAAGCTTTCTTT
TRBJ2-7 | TRBV4-1 | . | TRBD1 | CASSQADRAYEQYF | TGCGCCAGCAGCCAAGCGGACAGGGCCTACGAGCAGTACTTC
TRBJ2-7 | TRBV12-5 | . | TRBD1 | CASGPDRGRLYEQYF | TGTGCTAGTGGCCCCGACAGGGGGAGGCTTTACGAGCAGTACTTC
TRBJ2-7 | TRBV7-6 | . | TRBD2 | CQSAGGSYEQYF | TGTCAGTCAGCGGGGGGGTCCTACGAGCAGTACTTC
TRBJ2-2 | TRBV6-1 | . | . | CASTLGVNTGELFF | TGTGCCAGCACCCTAGGGGTGAACACCGGGGAGCTGTTTTTT
TRBJ1-1 | TRBV7-8 | few | TRBD1 | CASSKQGATEAFF | TGTGCCAGCAGTAAACAGGGGGCCACTGAAGCTTTCTTT
TRBJ2-7 | TRBV30 | . | TRBD2 | CAWNSGGAREQYF | TGTGCCTGGAATAGCGGGGGGGCCCGTGAGCAGTACTTC
TRBJ1-2 | TRBV6-1 | few | . | CASSASGGLSGYTF | TGTGCCAGCAGTGCTTCGGGGGGGTTATCTGGCTACACCTTC
TRBJ2-1 | TRBV6-5 | once | . | CASSYSVGGSEQFF | TGTGCCAGCAGTTACTCGGTTGGGGGGAGTGAGCAGTTCTTC
TRBJ1-2 | TRBV4-2 | . | . | CASSQDLGRAYGYTF | TGTGCCAGCAGCCAAGATCTTGGCAGGGCCTATGGCTACACCTTC
TRBJ2-2 | TRBV30 | . | . | CAWNKIEGHTGELFF | TGTGCCTGGAACAAGATTGAGGGTCACACCGGGGAGCTGTTTTTT
TRBJ2-7 | TRBV19 | . | TRBD1 | CASSIGTGYEQYF | TGTGCCAGTAGTATCGGGACAGGGTACGAGCAGTACTTC
TRBJ1-1 | TRBV6-5 | . | TRBD1 | CASSRDRGLGTEAFF | TGTGCCAGCAGTAGGGACAGGGGGCTGGGCACTGAAGCTTTCTTT
TRBJ1-2 | TRBV4-2 | . | . | CASSQGGVDGYTF | TGTGCCAGCAGCCAAGGGGGGGTTGATGGCTACACCTTC
TRBJ1-1 | TRBV4-1 | . | TRBD1 | CASSPGQGPNTEAFF | TGCGCCAGCAGCCCAGGACAGGGGCCGAACACTGAAGCTTTCTTT
TRBJ2-7 | TRBV7-2 | . | TRBD2 | CASSPRGGAFYEQYF | TGTGCCAGCTCTCCTCGCGGGGGGGCATTCTACGAGCAGTACTTC
TRBJ1-6 | TRBV4-2 | few | TRBD1 | CASSQTPTGTSYNSPLHF | TGTGCCAGCAGCCAAACCCCGACAGGGACATCGTATAATTCACCCCTCCACTTT
TRBJ1-3 | TRBV9 | . | . | CASSVGGSSGNTIYF | TGTGCCAGCAGCGTAGGTGGCAGCTCTGGAAACACCATATATTTT
TRBJ2-3 | TRBV6-5 | . | . | CASSYSTATDTQYF | TGTGCCAGCAGTTACTCGACAGCCACAGATACGCAGTATTTT
TRBJ2-3 | TRBV18 | few | TRBD1 | CASSSTGGRTDTQYF | TGTGCCAGCTCAAGCACAGGGGGCAGGACAGATACGCAGTATTTT
TRBJ1-1 | TRBV6-1 | . | . | CASTAGVSLNTEAFF | TGTGCCAGCACCGCCGGGGTCTCTTTGAACACTGAAGCTTTCTTT
TRBJ2-7 | TRBV11-2 | . | TRBD1 | CASSLGQGAYEQYF | TGTGCCAGCAGCTTAGGACAGGGGGCCTACGAGCAGTACTTC
TRBJ2-3 | TRBV10-1 | . | . | CASSERGSSSQYF | TGCGCCAGCAGTGAGAGGGGCTCGTCCTCCCAGTATTTT
TRBJ2-2 | TRBV9 | . | . | CASSKGHGGGNRTGELFF | TGTGCCAGCAGCAAGGGTCATGGGGGCGGTAATCGGACCGGGGAGCTGTTTTTT
TRBJ1-4 | TRBV6-5 | . | . | CASSSGGTNEKLFF | TGTGCCAGCAGCTCAGGTGGAACTAATGAAAAACTGTTTTTT
TRBJ1-1 | TRBV27 | . | . | CASKRGNTEAFF | TGTGCCAGCAAACGGGGTAACACTGAAGCTTTCTTT
TRBJ2-5 | TRBV11-2 | . | TRBD2 | CASSFLAGGQETQYF | TGTGCCAGCAGCTTTCTAGCGGGGGGCCAAGAGACCCAGTACTTC
TRBJ2-3 | TRBV4-1 | . | TRBD2 | CASSQEGASGFIDTQYF | TGCGCCAGCAGCCAAGAGGGGGCTAGCGGGTTTATAGATACGCAGTATTTT
TRBJ2-7 | TRBV11-2 | . | TRBD2 | CASSLRAGGSSGEQYF | TGTGCCAGCAGCTTAAGGGCGGGGGGCTCCTCGGGGGAGCAGTACTTC
TRBJ2-7 | TRBV5-6 | . | TRBD2 | CASSLRRGYEQYF | TGTGCCAGCAGCTTGAGGCGGGGGTACGAGCAGTACTTC